One sample yielded the 20 T cell receptor beta chains listed below, sequenced in a study of blood T cell repertoires in COVID-19. Using immunoSEQ multiplex PCR, the repertoire was profiled, and TCRdb retains in-frame clones only, with some absent. Of about 200,000 clones in the sample, 88% were seen once. Sequencing input: peripheral blood. These receptors all come from a middle-aged man with acute or convalescent COVID-19.

The chain combines TRBV19 with TRBJ1-2; D not resolved. V was pared by 3 bases and J by 5 bases, with 7 bases between. The CDR3 runs to 12 residues. The germline CDR1 and CDR2 sequences are LNHDA and SQIVND (reference sequence). In DNA, the CDR3 is TGTGCCAGTAGTATCGCAGATTATGGCTACACCTTC. It translates to CASSIADYGYTF.

This clone was detected once. The chain recombines TRBV4-1 with TRBJ2-3, with TRBD2 identical over 15 bases. The CDR3 contains 17 residues. V gave up 7 bases and J gave up 3 bases; unmatched junction bases: 8. The germline CDR1 and CDR2 sequences are MGHRA and YSYEKL. The CDR3 here is CASKGLGTSGRTDTQYF. The DNA of the CDR3 is TGCGCCAGCAAGGGCCTGGGGACTAGCGGGAGGACAGATACGCAGTATTTT.

The chain links TRBV2 to TRBJ2-5, with no clear D. V gave up 7 bases and J gave up 5 bases, with 5 bases separating them. Germline-derived CDR1 and CDR2 are SNHLY and FYNNEI. The CDR3 extends over 10 amino acids. CDR3 region: CASKRETQYF. The CDR3 bases are TGTGCCAGCAAGAGGGAGACCCAGTACTTC.

The chain has TRBV6-5 and TRBJ1-5; D gene ambiguous. The V gene's germline CDR1 is MNHEY and CDR2 SVGAGI. Trimming pared 6 bases from V and 4 bases from J, leaving 13 bases between. The CDR3 loop spans 14 amino acids. The CDR3 region has the DNA TGTGCCAGCAGCCGTGACACGTCGAATCAGCCCCAGCATTTT. This gives the protein CASSRDTSNQPQHF.

V gene TRBV27 combines with J gene TRBJ1-2; D gene uncertain. From germline, CDR1 is MNHEY and CDR2 SMNVEV (reference sequence). V lost 9 bases and J 8 bases, leaving 13 bases between the germline ends. This CDR3 spans 11 amino acids. The CDR3 DNA sequence: TGTGCCAGTGGAGGAGGTCTCGGCTACACCTTC. This sequence encodes CASGGGLGYTF.

V and J are TRBV29-1 and TRBJ2-1; no clear D. The CDR3 sequence is 11 residues long. Germline CDR1 reads SQVTM; CDR2 reads ANQGSEA. Trimming pared 4 bases from V and 5 bases from J, leaving 6 bases between. CDR3 nucleotides: TGCAGCGTTGGCCAGGACAATGAGCAGTTCTTC. It yields the protein CSVGQDNEQFF.

The chain joins TRBV5-1 to TRBJ1-3; no clear D gene. CDR1 is SGHRS, CDR2 YFSETQ, per germline. CDR3 length equals 16 residues. The V end lost 0 bases, the J end lost 3 bases, and 13 bases lay between the germline ends. The CDR3 here is CASSLERNHGGNTIYF. In DNA form, the CDR3 reads TGCGCCAGCAGCTTGGAACGCAACCACGGTGGAAACACCATATATTTT.

V gene TRBV11-1 combines with J gene TRBJ2-7; D perhaps matches TRBD1 (6 bases). Germline values: CDR1 SGHAT, CDR2 FQDESV (reference sequence). CDR3 length: 14 amino acids. Deletions cut 5 bases from V and 2 bases from J, with 13 bases between. The CDR3 here is CASSLSDRTYEQYF. DNA of the CDR3: TGTGCCAGCAGCCTATCCGACAGGACCTACGAGCAGTACTTC. The full variable domain, rest sourced from reference TRBV11-1 and TRBJ2-7, is EAEVAQSPRYKITEKSQAVAFWCDPISGHATLYWYRQILGQGPELLVQFQDESVVDDSQLPKDRFSAERLKGVDSTLKIQPAELGDSAMYLCASSLSDRTYEQYFGPGTRLTVT.

The rearrangement joins TRBV4-2 to TRBJ2-2, with a tentative D call TRBD1 (5 bases). V lost 4 bases to trimming and J lost 0 bases, with 12 bases between them. Per the germline V gene, CDR1 is LGHNA and CDR2 is YNFKEQ. The CDR3 spans 16 residues. In nucleotides, the CDR3 is TGTGCCAGCAGCCCAGGGCAAGGACCGAACACCGGGGAGCTGTTTTTT. Translating it yields CASSPGQGPNTGELFF.

This chain uses TRBV5-1 with TRBJ2-7; the match to TRBD1 covers 7 bases. Unmatched junction bases numbered 5, after V lost 0 bases and J lost 2 bases. Per the germline V gene, CDR1 is SGHRS and CDR2 is YFSETQ. CDR3 length: 15 residues. The CDR3 sequence: CASSLGQGTAYEQYF. The CDR3 DNA sequence: TGCGCCAGCAGCTTGGGACAGGGAACCGCCTACGAGCAGTACTTC.

This sequence joins TRBV5-1 and TRBJ2-2; TRBD2 matches 7 bases. V lost 4 bases and J lost 4; bases outside the gene matches: 4. In germline, CDR1 is SGHRS, CDR2 YFSETQ. CDR3 length: 14 residues. The CDR3 reads CASSPGLLTGELFF. In DNA, the CDR3 is TGCGCCAGCAGCCCGGGACTACTCACCGGGGAGCTGTTTTTT.

This chain uses TRBV19 with TRBJ2-1, with 12 positions matching TRBD2. With 6 bases clipped from V and 7 bases from J, the junction kept 13 bases outside the gene matches. The CDR3 sequence is 17 residues long. CDR1 and CDR2 from the germline V gene are LNHDA and SQIVND (reference sequence). The CDR3 spells CASSLSTSGGTRNEQFF. The CDR3, as DNA: TGTGCCAGTAGCCTCTCGACTAGCGGGGGTACGAGGAATGAGCAGTTCTTC.

The chain carries TRBV19 and TRBJ1-4; the D gene is possibly TRBD1 (6 bases). Trimming stripped 10 bases from V and 7 bases from J, with 19 bases between. Germline V lookup: CDR1 LNHDA, CDR2 SQIVND (reference sequence). The CDR3 covers 14 residues. The CDR3 is CATADQGRGEKLFF. The CDR3, as DNA: TGTGCCACCGCAGATCAGGGGCGTGGTGAAAAACTGTTTTTT.

The chain employs TRBV19 and TRBJ1-5; TRBD1 might be the D (6 bases). This CDR3 comprises 13 residues. Germline V gene data show CDR1 as LNHDA and CDR2 as SQIVND (reference sequence). The V end was cut by 6 bases, the J end by 4 bases, with 10 bases between. This CDR3 reads CASSMDSNQPQHF. The CDR3 DNA is TGTGCCAGTAGCATGGACAGTAATCAGCCCCAGCATTTT.

The chain combines TRBV12-3 or TRBV12-4 with TRBJ1-2; D call uncertain. The CDR3 spans 12 residues. Between the trimmed V and J ends, which lost 3 bases and 8 bases, there was a span of 10 bases. As DNA, the CDR3 is TGTGCCAGCAGTTTTTCAGAAATAGGCTACACCTTC. Its translation: CASSFSEIGYTF.

This sequence joins TRBV6-2 or TRBV6-3 and TRBJ2-1, with 8 positions matching TRBD2. Germline CDR1 reads MNHEY; CDR2 reads SVGEGT. Trimming cost V 6 bases and J 7 bases; bases outside gene matches: 11. This CDR3 is built from 15 residues. CDR3 protein: CASSRRTSFSNEQFF. CDR3 nucleotides: TGTGCCAGCAGCCGACGGACTAGCTTTAGTAATGAGCAGTTCTTC.

This clone was seen once. The CDR3 sequence is CASSHLDSNEQFF. CDR3 coding DNA: TGTGCCAGCAGCCATTTAGATTCGAATGAGCAGTTCTTC. The V and J genes are TRBV3-1 (or the pseudogene TRBV3-2) and TRBJ2-1; no clear D. Trimming took 3 bases from V and 7 from J, leaving 10 bases between them. CDR3 length equals 13 residues. CDR1 and CDR2 (germline): LGHDT, YNNKEL (reference sequence).

The chain recombines TRBV2 with TRBJ2-3; D possibly corresponds to TRBD1 (7 bases). There are 15 residues in the CDR3. The V end was cut by 6 bases, the J end by 0 bases, with 13 bases between. Germline values: CDR1 SNHLY, CDR2 FYNNEI. In DNA, the CDR3 is TGTGCCAGCAGAAACAGGGGACTTAGCACAGATACGCAGTATTTT. This gives the protein CASRNRGLSTDTQYF.

The V and J genes are TRBV7-9 and TRBJ2-2; 11 nucleotides align to TRBD1. Trimming cost V 5 bases and J 7 bases; bases outside gene matches: 6. CDR1 and CDR2 (germline): SEHNR, FQNEAQ (reference sequence). CDR3 length: 15 residues. The CDR3 is CASSLGQGADGELFF. Here the CDR3 DNA reads TGTGCCAGCAGCCTAGGACAGGGGGCTGACGGGGAGCTGTTTTTT.

The CDR3: CASSQGPATEAFF. The CDR3 coding sequence is TGTGCCAGCAGTCAGGGCCCAGCCACTGAAGCTTTCTTT. V usage is TRBV6-2 or TRBV6-3 and J usage is TRBJ1-1, with a tentative D call TRBD1 (5 bases). Trimming shortened V by 5 bases and J by 4 bases, and 11 bases separated the two germline ends. From germline, CDR1 is MNHEY and CDR2 SVGEGT. The length of the CDR3 is 13 residues.